Listed below are T cell receptor beta chains from one sample, sequenced in a study of blood T cell repertoires in COVID-19. This table comes from immunoSEQ multiplex PCR, and its TCRdb copy is limited to in-frame clones, with some not included. The profile shows roughly 250,000 clones, around 86% of them singletons. Specimen: peripheral blood. These receptors came from a woman aged 55-69 years with active or convalescent COVID-19. Both conserved end residues are part of each CDR3. Each record gives: J gene, D gene, clone size, V gene, CDR3 DNA, CDR3 protein. A D gene is named only where the DNA matches it firmly. Rows give clone size only sometimes, using once, few, many, or a class for an expanded clone.

J gene: TRBJ1-2
D gene: -
clone size: -
V gene: TRBV21-1
CDR3 DNA: TGTGCCAGCAGCAAAGGCCCGCAAGGGACAAAGGTGGGAGGGGATAAGAGTGGCTACACCTTC
CDR3 protein: CASSKGPQGTKVGGDKSGYTF

J gene: TRBJ1-3
D gene: -
clone size: -
V gene: TRBV7-8
CDR3 DNA: TGTGCCAGCAGCTTAGCGCGACAGACCCTCTCTGTCGGAAACACCATATATTTT
CDR3 protein: CASSLARQTLSVGNTIYF

J gene: TRBJ1-2
D gene: TRBD1
clone size: few
V gene: TRBV20-1
CDR3 DNA: TGCAGTGCTAGTGGGGACAGAGCCAGTCGGAACTATGGCTACACCTTC
CDR3 protein: CSASGDRASRNYGYTF

J gene: TRBJ2-6
D gene: -
clone size: -
V gene: TRBV2
CDR3 DNA: TGTGCCAGCAGTGGGGCAGGAGGGGCCAACGTCCTGACTTTC
CDR3 protein: CASSGAGGANVLTF

J gene: TRBJ2-1
D gene: -
clone size: -
V gene: TRBV7-9
CDR3 DNA: TGTGCCAGCAGCTTGTGGCAGTGGTCCTACAATGAGCAGTTCTTC
CDR3 protein: CASSLWQWSYNEQFF

J gene: TRBJ1-4
D gene: -
clone size: -
V gene: TRBV27
CDR3 DNA: TGTGCCAGCACCACTTTGGGGGTTGAGGGGGTAAGGGGTGAAAAACTGTTTTTT
CDR3 protein: CASTTLGVEGVRGEKLFF

J gene: TRBJ1-1
D gene: TRBD1
clone size: -
V gene: TRBV6-1
CDR3 DNA: TGTGCCAGCAGTGAAGCCGGGACAGGGGACACTGAAGCTTTCTTT
CDR3 protein: CASSEAGTGDTEAFF

J gene: TRBJ2-3
D gene: TRBD1
clone size: -
V gene: TRBV7-2
CDR3 DNA: TGTGCCAGCAGCTTTGGGGATTCAGGGGGACGGACGCAGTATTTT
CDR3 protein: CASSFGDSGGRTQYF

J gene: TRBJ2-5
D gene: TRBD1
clone size: once
V gene: TRBV4-1
CDR3 DNA: TGCGCCAGCAGCGCTAAATCAGGGGGAAGGGAGACCCAGTACTTC
CDR3 protein: CASSAKSGGRETQYF

J gene: TRBJ1-2
D gene: -
clone size: -
V gene: TRBV28
CDR3 DNA: TGTGCCAGCACCCAGAGCGGGGGTGGATATGGCTACACCTTC
CDR3 protein: CASTQSGGGYGYTF

J gene: TRBJ2-7
D gene: TRBD1
clone size: -
V gene: TRBV5-4
CDR3 DNA: TGTGCCAGCACCATGGGACAGGGGGCGGTGTACGAGCAGTACTTC
CDR3 protein: CASTMGQGAVYEQYF

J gene: TRBJ2-7
D gene: TRBD2
clone size: -
V gene: TRBV4-1
CDR3 DNA: TGCGCCAGCAGCCGACCCAGCGGGGGGCAAGACTACGAGCAGTACTTC
CDR3 protein: CASSRPSGGQDYEQYF

J gene: TRBJ2-1
D gene: TRBD2
clone size: -
V gene: TRBV2
CDR3 DNA: TGTGCCAGCAGTTCTAGCGGGGCGTACAATGAGCAGTTCTTC
CDR3 protein: CASSSSGAYNEQFF

J gene: TRBJ2-7
D gene: TRBD1
clone size: -
V gene: TRBV10-3
CDR3 DNA: TGTGCCATCAGTAGGTCAGGGGGCTCCTACGAGCAGTACTTC
CDR3 protein: CAISRSGGSYEQYF

J gene: TRBJ2-2
D gene: TRBD2
clone size: -
V gene: TRBV4-1
CDR3 DNA: TGCGCCAGCAGCCAAGACCCGACGGCCTTTAGCGGGGGCGGCACCGGGGAGCTGTTTTTT
CDR3 protein: CASSQDPTAFSGGGTGELFF

J gene: TRBJ1-1
D gene: -
clone size: -
V gene: TRBV9
CDR3 DNA: TGTGCCAGCAGCGCCTCGAGCGGATTCACTGAAGCTTTCTTT
CDR3 protein: CASSASSGFTEAFF

J gene: TRBJ1-1
D gene: -
clone size: -
V gene: TRBV9
CDR3 DNA: -
CDR3 protein: CASSVGAGSGGWRKVF

J gene: TRBJ1-5
D gene: TRBD1
clone size: -
V gene: TRBV6-6
CDR3 DNA: TGTGCCAGCAGTTTCGGACAGGCCAGCAATCAGCCCCAGCATTTT
CDR3 protein: CASSFGQASNQPQHF

J gene: TRBJ2-3
D gene: -
clone size: -
V gene: TRBV9
CDR3 DNA: TGTGCCAGCAGCGGAGCGAGGGCAGATACGCAGTATTTT
CDR3 protein: CASSGARADTQYF

J gene: TRBJ2-5
D gene: TRBD2
clone size: -
V gene: TRBV6-5
CDR3 DNA: TGTGCCAGCAGAGTAGCGGGGGGCCAAGAGACCCAGTACTTC
CDR3 protein: CASRVAGGQETQYF

J gene: TRBJ1-4
D gene: -
clone size: -
V gene: TRBV12-3/TRBV12-4
CDR3 DNA: TGTGCCAGCAGCGGGACAACTAATGAAAAACTGTTTTTT
CDR3 protein: CASSGTTNEKLFF

J gene: TRBJ2-1
D gene: -
clone size: once
V gene: TRBV19
CDR3 DNA: TGTGCCAGTAGACCCTCGGGGGGCGCACACAATGAGCAGTTCTTC
CDR3 protein: CASRPSGGAHNEQFF

J gene: TRBJ2-5
D gene: -
clone size: -
V gene: TRBV7-2
CDR3 DNA: TGTGCCAGCAGCTTTCTCGACAGGCAGACCCAGTACTTC
CDR3 protein: CASSFLDRQTQYF

J gene: TRBJ1-3
D gene: TRBD1
clone size: -
V gene: TRBV12-5
CDR3 DNA: TGTGCTAGTGGTTTCGAATCCGGGACAGAAACCTCTGGAAACACCATATATTTT
CDR3 protein: CASGFESGTETSGNTIYF

J gene: TRBJ2-1
D gene: -
clone size: -
V gene: TRBV5-1
CDR3 DNA: TGCGCCAGCAGCTCCCCAATATTTGAGCCGTCTAGCTCCTACAATGAGCAGTTCTTC
CDR3 protein: CASSSPIFEPSSSYNEQFF

J gene: TRBJ2-3
D gene: -
clone size: once
V gene: TRBV7-6
CDR3 DNA: TGTGCCAGCAGCCAGATATGGTCAGATACGCAGTATTTT
CDR3 protein: CASSQIWSDTQYF

J gene: TRBJ1-6
D gene: -
clone size: -
V gene: TRBV4-1
CDR3 DNA: TGCGCCAGCAGCCAATTCACTCCGGGAGTCCTCTCTAATTCACCCCTCCACTTT
CDR3 protein: CASSQFTPGVLSNSPLHF

J gene: TRBJ2-2
D gene: -
clone size: -
V gene: TRBV25-1
CDR3 DNA: TGTGCCAGCAGTGAATACCGCCGGGGAACCGGGGAGCTGTTTTTT
CDR3 protein: CASSEYRRGTGELFF

J gene: TRBJ1-1
D gene: -
clone size: -
V gene: TRBV11-2
CDR3 DNA: TGTGCCAGCAGCTTAGGCAGGGCAAACACTGAAGCTTTCTTT
CDR3 protein: CASSLGRANTEAFF

J gene: TRBJ2-7
D gene: -
clone size: once
V gene: TRBV12-3/TRBV12-4
CDR3 DNA: TGTGCCAGCAGTCTGCGTGAAGTTTACGAGCAGTACTTC
CDR3 protein: CASSLREVYEQYF

J gene: TRBJ2-1
D gene: TRBD1
clone size: -
V gene: TRBV27
CDR3 DNA: TGTGCCAGCAGTTTATCGATAACAGGGGGCTTAAACAATGAGCAGTTCTTC
CDR3 protein: CASSLSITGGLNNEQFF

J gene: TRBJ2-3
D gene: TRBD1
clone size: once
V gene: TRBV27
CDR3 DNA: TGTGCCAGCAGCGACAGGGGGCCAAAAGATACGCAGTATTTT
CDR3 protein: CASSDRGPKDTQYF

J gene: TRBJ2-1
D gene: -
clone size: -
V gene: TRBV6-2/TRBV6-3
CDR3 DNA: TGTGCCAGCAGTGGGCCGTCCCGGTTCTTC
CDR3 protein: CASSGPSRFF